The rows below give T cell receptor beta chains drawn from one sample of a study of T cell responses to AZD1222 COVID-19 vaccine. This table comes from immunoSEQ multiplex PCR, and its TCRdb copy is limited to in-frame clones, with some not included. In the table there are roughly 150,000 clones, roughly nine tenths of which are singletons. The starting material was peripheral blood, obtained 28 days after the second AZD1222 dose. Receptors originate from an adult who received the AZD1222 COVID-19 vaccine. Both conserved end residues are part of each CDR3.

j_call | v_call | cdr3_aa
TRBJ1-6 | TRBV5-4 | CASSLTGENSPLHF
TRBJ2-7 | TRBV10-1 | CASSERGFYEQYF
TRBJ1-2 | TRBV28 | CASSLRLYGYTF
TRBJ1-1 | TRBV7-9 | CASSLLRDTEAFF
TRBJ1-6 | TRBV19 | CASSVGPTYNSPLHF
TRBJ1-1 | TRBV12-3/TRBV12-4 | CASSFGQNTEAFF
TRBJ2-2 | TRBV7-6 | CASTSPGHRENTGELFF
TRBJ1-5 | TRBV12-3/TRBV12-4 | CASNTQGYQPQHF
TRBJ2-5 | TRBV11-3 | CASSLRGGETQYF
TRBJ2-1 | TRBV2 | CASSEMGLGAQSSYNEQFF
TRBJ2-1 | TRBV24-1 | CATSGTSGGARGNEQFF
TRBJ2-1 | TRBV5-1 | CASRYLGEHNEQFF
TRBJ1-5 | TRBV18 | CASSQGQDQPQHF
TRBJ2-7 | TRBV27 | CASSPRTGSYEQYF
TRBJ1-6 | TRBV27 | CASSFSYNSPLHF
TRBJ2-4 | TRBV27 | CASSMDATKNIQYF
TRBJ2-1 | TRBV20-1 | CSASNSGGADEQFF
TRBJ2-5 | TRBV9 | CASSVDVTSRETQYF
TRBJ2-3 | TRBV6-4 | CASSDGGASGSPMYF
TRBJ1-3 | TRBV4-3 | CASSQGGYSGNTIYF
TRBJ1-2 | TRBV10-2 | CASSQRESYYGYTF
TRBJ2-7 | TRBV3-1/TRBV3-2 | CASSQGFSGLRAEQYF
TRBJ1-5 | TRBV6-5 | CASSKQGLSNQPQHF
TRBJ1-1 | TRBV7-9 | CASSPGVPEAFF
TRBJ2-7 | TRBV9 | CASSGGQGSYEQYF
TRBJ1-6 | TRBV28 | CASSEGTANSPLHF
TRBJ2-7 | TRBV2 | CATNPWDSPYEQYF
TRBJ1-4 | TRBV6-5 | CASNRWEKLFF
TRBJ1-1 | TRBV12-3/TRBV12-4 | CASSFGKNTEAFF
TRBJ1-2 | TRBV12-3/TRBV12-4 | CASRPRPGLSGTF
TRBJ1-1 | TRBV10-1 | CASSAAGTGGTEAFF
TRBJ2-5 | TRBV23-1 | CASSQSGAPSPHQETQYF